These 24 T cell receptor beta chains were all obtained from the same sample, sequenced in a study of shared clonotypes between healthy human individuals (dated by TCRdb to the early 2020s). The library was made by the immunoSEQ multiplex PCR assay. Held by TCRdb, this immuneACCESS table contains in-frame sequences only and omits some clones. Under half of the omission traces to an unresolved V gene where checked; the cause of the rest is unknown. Present in this sample are about 2.4 million clones, about 92% of which were seen just once. Roughly 0.13% of the sample rests with the top ten. The sequenced sample consisted of naive CD4+ T cells sorted from blood. The sample's cell subset or site, from its label and the paper: CD45RA+ positively selected. The receptors were gathered from a man between 18 and 29 years old in good health.

J is TRBJ1-4 and V is TRBV10-3; tentatively, D is TRBD1 (5 bases). Germline V lookup: CDR1 ENHRY, CDR2 SYGVKD. V dropped 6 bases and J dropped 5 bases, with 16 bases sitting between them. There are 15 residues in the CDR3. As DNA, the CDR3 is TGTGCCATCAGCCTGACGGGGGTTACGAATGAAAAACTGTTTTTT. Translated, it gives CAISLTGVTNEKLFF.

CDR3 region: CASSYLGQTYEQYF. CDR3 sequence (DNA): TGTGCCAGCAGTTATCTCGGACAGACTTACGAGCAGTACTTC. This chain connects TRBV6-5 to TRBJ2-7; possibly TRBD1 for D (6 bases). Per germline, CDR1 MNHEY and CDR2 SVGAGI. V was clipped by 3 bases and J by 4 bases, with 13 bases between them. The CDR3 is 14 amino acids.

V is TRBV30 and J is TRBJ1-2, with D possibly being TRBD1 (5 bases). V was clipped by 2 bases and J by 0 bases, with 13 bases between them. CDR1 is GTSNPN and CDR2 is SVGIG in the germline V gene (reference sequence). The CDR3 is made up of 15 amino acids. In nucleotides, the CDR3 is TGTGCCTGGAGTCGTGGAGCAGGGACTAACTATGGCTACACCTTC. Its protein is CAWSRGAGTNYGYTF.

This rearrangement joins TRBV18 to TRBJ1-6; D may be TRBD1 (5 bases). Trimming shortened V by 4 bases and J by 13 bases, and 17 bases separated the two germline ends. This CDR3 has 14 amino acids. The V gene's germline CDR1 is KGHSH and CDR2 LQKENI. The CDR3 loop is CASSRERGGEPLHF. DNA for the CDR3: TGTGCCAGCTCACGGGAAAGGGGAGGTGAGCCCCTCCACTTT.

The rearrangement joins TRBV7-3 to TRBJ2-7; D is undetermined. The V end lost 1 base, the J end lost 7 bases, and 8 bases lay between the germline ends. This CDR3 region has 12 residues. Germline values: CDR1 SGHTA, CDR2 FQGTGA. The CDR3 region has the DNA TGTGCCAGCAGCTTAAGCGGTTGGGAGCAGTACTTC. It codes for CASSLSGWEQYF.

This chain links TRBV7-3 with TRBJ2-3, with TRBD2 matching 8 bases. V trimming: 1 base; J trimming: 3 bases; junction bases outside the gene matches: 3. Germline CDR1 and CDR2: SGHTA and FQGTGA. This CDR3 comprises 15 residues. CDR3 coding DNA: TGTGCCAGCAGCTTAAATCTAGCGGGTACAGATACGCAGTATTTT. Translating gives CASSLNLAGTDTQYF.

This clone appeared a single time. J is TRBJ2-7 and V is TRBV10-3; a weak D match, TRBD1 (5 bases). The length of the CDR3 is 15 residues. CDR1 and CDR2 from the germline V gene are ENHRY and SYGVKD. V was shortened by 6 bases and J by 6 bases, with 21 bases between the two germline ends. CDR3 coding DNA: TGTGCCATCAGCCTTGTCAGGGCCCCGATCCCCGAGCAGTACTTC. Translation: CAISLVRAPIPEQYF.

CDR3 DNA: TGTGCCAGCAGAGATTACCCGGGACAGGGGGCGCGTACACTGGCTTTCTTT. Translating gives CASRDYPGQGARTLAFF. The gene calls are TRBV27 and TRBJ1-1, with 12 nucleotides matching TRBD1. V gave up 6 bases and J gave up 11 bases; unmatched junction bases: 19. The CDR3 extends over 17 amino acids. The V gene's germline CDR1 is MNHEY and CDR2 SMNVEV (reference sequence).

This clone was found once. The V gene is TRBV12-5, the J gene TRBJ2-1; D is ambiguous. CDR3 size: 12 residues. The germline V and J ends were trimmed by 2 bases and 6 bases, with 5 bases remaining between them. Germline CDR1 and CDR2: LGHNT and FRNRAP. CDR3 sequence reads: CASGLKGNEQFF. The CDR3 nucleotides read TGTGCTAGTGGTTTGAAAGGCAATGAGCAGTTCTTC.

The chain links TRBV6-5 to TRBJ2-3, with 8 nucleotides matching TRBD1. Germline CDR1 reads MNHEY; CDR2 reads SVGAGI. J gave up 4 bases and V 0 bases, and 0 bases lay outside the gene matches. The CDR3 has 14 amino acids. The CDR3 sequence is CASSYSTGADTQYF. The CDR3 region has the DNA TGTGCCAGCAGTTACTCGACAGGGGCAGATACGCAGTATTTT.

This sequence joins TRBV5-4 and TRBJ1-6; a weak D match, TRBD1 (6 bases). Germline CDR1 reads SGHNT; CDR2 reads YYREEE (reference sequence). The CDR3 is 15 amino acids. V dropped 4 bases and J dropped 8 bases, with 16 bases sitting between them. In nucleotides, the CDR3 is TGTGCCAGCAGCCCTGGGGGCAGGGTCGATTCACCCCTCCACTTT. It yields the protein CASSPGGRVDSPLHF.

The V and J genes are TRBV9 and TRBJ1-4; D unclear. Trimming removed 2 bases from V and 5 bases from J, with 10 bases in between. CDR1 is SGDLS, CDR2 YYNGEE, per germline. The CDR3 is 14 amino acids. The CDR3 protein is CASSVLGSNEKLFF. The CDR3 nucleotides are TGTGCCAGCAGCGTCTTAGGGAGCAATGAAAAACTGTTTTTT.

The chain combines TRBV29-1 with TRBJ2-5; 10 nucleotides agree with TRBD1. J gave up 7 bases and V 3 bases, and 5 bases lay outside the gene matches. The CDR3 totals 13 residues. Germline lookup yields CDR1 SQVTM and CDR2 ANQGSEA. The CDR3: CSVEAGTGATQYF. In DNA, the CDR3 is TGCAGCGTTGAGGCCGGGACAGGGGCGACCCAGTACTTC. Together with reference TRBV29-1 and TRBJ2-5, the CDR3 gives the full variable domain: SAVISQKPSRDICQRGTSLTIQCQVDSQVTMMFWYRQQPGQSLTLIATANQGSEATYESGFVIDKFPISRPNLTFSTLTVSNMSPEDSSIYLCSVEAGTGATQYFGPGTRLLVL.

The chain couples TRBV4-2 to TRBJ1-2; D uncertain. The CDR3 sequence is 16 residues long. Germline assignment: CDR1 LGHNA and CDR2 YNFKEQ. The V end was cut by 0 bases, the J end by 0 bases, with 11 bases between. The CDR3 protein is CASSQDLGPSNYGYTF. The CDR3 DNA reads TGTGCCAGCAGCCAAGATCTGGGTCCATCTAACTATGGCTACACCTTC.

The J gene is TRBJ1-2, the V gene TRBV9; D is unresolved. V was clipped by 3 bases and J by 7 bases, with 19 bases between them. This CDR3 region has 15 residues. The germline V gene has CDR1 SGDLS and CDR2 YYNGEE. CDR3 nucleotides: TGTGCCAGCAGCGGCACTGGGCTCAGGAGGTCTGGCTACACCTTC. This encodes CASSGTGLRRSGYTF.

As for this clone: Its ends do not fully match the called genes, so a read error is possible. The same CDR3 can be traced to other DNA sequences in this sample. The chain carries TRBV7-9 and TRBJ2-3, with 12 bases matching TRBD2. Germline assignment: CDR1 SEHNR and CDR2 FQNEAQ (reference sequence). This CDR3 comprises 14 residues. CDR3 in DNA: TGTGCCAGCAGCCTAGCGGGAGGGTTGGATACGCAGTATTTT. Protein: CASSLAGGLDTQYF.

This clone was seen once. The chain combines TRBV11-2 with TRBJ2-6; no clear D gene. Germline V CDR1 and CDR2: SGHAT, FQNNGV. The CDR3 length is 15 residues. Trimming took off 5 bases at V and 3 bases at J, with 11 bases between the two ends. The CDR3 DNA reads as TGTGCCAGCAGCCCCCCGATCTATGGGGCCAACGTCCTGACTTTC. Translated: CASSPPIYGANVLTF.

This rearrangement joins TRBV4-1 to TRBJ2-7; possible D gene TRBD1, 5 bases. Germline V CDR1 and CDR2: MGHRA, YSYEKL. Trimming left V 3 bases short and J 3 bases short, with 12 bases between. The CDR3 totals 14 residues. CDR3 in amino acids: CASSHSGRVYEQYF. The CDR3 nucleotides are TGCGCCAGCAGCCATTCAGGGCGAGTCTACGAGCAGTACTTC.

This clone has only one observation. This chain connects TRBV7-9 to TRBJ1-2; 8 bases are shared with TRBD1. Germline assignment: CDR1 SEHNR and CDR2 FQNEAQ (reference sequence). This CDR3 has 14 amino acids. The V and J ends lost 1 base and 6 bases, in that order; junction bases with no gene match: 4. The CDR3 sequence is CASSLEGTGHGYTF. As DNA, the CDR3 is TGTGCCAGCAGCTTAGAGGGGACAGGCCATGGCTACACCTTC.

The rearrangement uses TRBV5-1 and TRBJ2-1, with D possibly TRBD1 on 5 matching bases. Per the germline V gene, CDR1 is SGHRS and CDR2 is YFSETQ. Trimming took off 2 bases at V and 9 bases at J, with 18 bases between the two ends. CDR3 length: 15 amino acids. The CDR3 DNA reads TGCGCCAGCAGCTTAACGGAAGCAGGGTTGGGTGAGCAGTTCTTC. Translated, it gives CASSLTEAGLGEQFF.

This sequence joins TRBV5-1 and TRBJ2-5; possibly TRBD1 or TRBD2 for D (5 bases each). The V gene lost 4 bases and the J gene lost 0 bases, with 10 bases spanning the gap. The CDR3 loop spans 14 amino acids. Germline V CDR1 and CDR2: SGHRS, YFSETQ. CDR3 residues: CASSKLGDQETQYF. The CDR3 nucleotides read TGCGCCAGCAGCAAATTGGGGGACCAAGAGACCCAGTACTTC.

The chain carries TRBV7-6 and TRBJ1-3; 7 nucleotides line up with TRBD1. V shed 4 bases and J 0 bases; nucleotides not matched to a gene: 3. CDR1 and CDR2 from the germline V gene are SGHVS and FNYEAQ. The CDR3 has 15 residues. Here the CDR3 DNA reads TGTGCCAGCAGCTCGGGACAGCTCTCTGGAAACACCATATATTTT. This codes for CASSSGQLSGNTIYF.

The V gene is TRBV7-2, the J gene TRBJ2-2; D possibly corresponds to TRBD1 (5 bases). The germline gives CDR1 SGHTA, CDR2 FQGNSA. This CDR3 contains 14 residues. The germline V and J ends were trimmed by 1 base and 6 bases, with 9 bases remaining between them. CDR3 region: CASSLVWGSGELFF. The CDR3 region has the DNA TGTGCCAGCAGCTTAGTTTGGGGCTCCGGGGAGCTGTTTTTT. Complete variable domain (other parts from reference TRBV7-2 and TRBJ2-2): GAGVSQSPSNKVTEKGKDVELRCDPISGHTALYWYRQSLGQGLEFLIYFQGNSAPDKSGLPSDRFSAERTGGSVSTLTIQRTQQEDSAVYLCASSLVWGSGELFFGEGSRLTVL.

This chain uses TRBV19 with TRBJ2-1; possibly TRBD1 for D (6 bases). This CDR3 region has 13 residues. Germline V lookup: CDR1 LNHDA, CDR2 SQIVND (reference sequence). V lost 7 bases and J lost 5, with 12 bases in between. CDR3 coding DNA: TGTGCCAGTATGGGGGACACGGACAATGAGCAGTTCTTC. This codes for CASMGDTDNEQFF.